The 6 T cell receptor beta chains in this list originate from one sample, sequenced in a study of blood T cells in healthy people across ages. Using a J-beta primer mix together with a sample-barcoded 5' primer, a second PCR was run for about 7 to 12 cycles. TCRdb recomputed calls from the 5' RACE reads with MiXCR, one row per CDR3 protein. Of about 760,000 distinct CDR3 sequences listed, 56% are singletons. Input material: blood. These receptors came from a man aged 40-50 years in good health.

The chain combines TRBV20-1 with TRBJ2-4; 7 bases are a match to TRBD2. Germline CDR1 and CDR2: DFQATT and SNEGSKA (reference sequence). After removal of 1 base from V and 5 bases from J, the junction contained 8 bases not matched to a gene. The CDR3 has 15 amino acids. In DNA form, the CDR3 reads TGCAGTGCTAGAGGACTAGCCTACGGGGAAAACATTCAGTACTTC. Its protein product is CSARGLAYGENIQYF.

The DNA for the CDR3 is TGTGCCAGCAGTTCGCATCGGACAGGGGCTGAGGAAAAACTGTTTTTT. The encoded protein is CASSSHRTGAEEKLFF. This rearrangement joins TRBV27 to TRBJ1-4, with TRBD1 identical over 9 bases. The junction had 11 bases not matched to a gene; V was cut back by 4 bases and J by 8 bases. There are 16 residues in the CDR3. CDR1 MNHEY and CDR2 SMNVEV come from the germline V gene (reference sequence).

J is TRBJ2-5 and V is TRBV28; D is unclear. This CDR3 is 14 amino acids long. Germline CDR1 MDHEN, CDR2 SYDVKM. V lost 5 bases and J lost 11, with 21 bases in between. CDR3 in amino acids: CASSLLSSVAGQYF. In DNA, the CDR3 is TGTGCCAGCAGTCTCCTCAGCAGCGTCGCCGGGCAGTACTTC.

The J gene is TRBJ2-1, the V gene TRBV5-1, with D possibly matching TRBD2 (5 bases). The V and J ends lost 0 bases and 2 bases respectively, with 15 bases between them. Germline loops: CDR1 SGHRS, CDR2 YFSETQ. This CDR3 has 17 amino acids. The CDR3 sequence: CASSLGREPDPYNEQFF. The CDR3 DNA reads as TGCGCCAGCAGCTTGGGTAGGGAGCCCGACCCCTACAATGAGCAGTTCTTC.

Points on this clonotype: This could be a read error, since a much larger clone is one nucleotide away. The chain combines TRBV12-3 or TRBV12-4 with TRBJ2-3, with TRBD1 matching over 10 bases. This CDR3 contains 16 residues. The CDR3 coding sequence is TGTGCCTGCAGTGAACCCAGCGGACAGGGGGCAGATACGCAGTATTTT. Amino acids: CACSEPSGQGADTQYF.

DNA for the CDR3: TGTGCCAGCAGCGTAGACGTCGGGGGGCTAGCGGGAGTTTACTCCTACAATGAGCAGTTCTTC. Its protein is CASSVDVGGLAGVYSYNEQFF. The J gene is TRBJ2-1, the V gene TRBV9; the match to TRBD2 covers 10 bases. The CDR3 has 21 residues. V lost 0 bases and J lost 0; bases outside the gene matches: 15. The germline V gene encodes CDR1 SGDLS and CDR2 YYNGEE.